Listed here are 20 T cell receptor beta chains from one sample, sequenced in a study of post-analysis software for immune sequencing data. Broader study findings: Higher frequency in patients than in controls was seen for roughly five TRBV segments, with TRBV5-6, TRBV5-1 and TRBV20-1 among them.

Libraries were made from TCR beta cDNA, and they carried unique molecular identifiers. TCRdb reprocessed the PCR reads with MiXCR, giving one entry per CDR3 protein. The sample comprises 450,000 to 700,000 distinct CDR3 sequences, roughly 45% of which are singletons, and roughly 1.8% rests with the top ten. No antigen has been assigned to these receptors. The specimen was blood. These receptors came from a girl aged 10-17 years with multiple sclerosis.

This chain uses TRBV5-1 with TRBJ1-2; possible D gene TRBD1, 6 bases. Trimming left V 4 bases short and J 8 bases short, with 12 bases between. Germline V lookup: CDR1 SGHRS, CDR2 YFSETQ. The CDR3 runs to 12 residues. CDR3 nucleotides: TGCGCCAGCAGCAACGAGGGGGAAGGCTACACCTTC. This encodes CASSNEGEGYTF.

This clonotype was observed a single time. The rearrangement uses TRBV3-1 and TRBJ2-3; 10 bases line up with TRBD2. This CDR3 spans 15 amino acids. Germline-derived CDR1 and CDR2 are LGHDT and YNNKEL (reference sequence). V dropped 3 bases and J dropped 5; count of bases not matched to a gene: 5. The CDR3 here is CASSQTGLARDTQYF. The CDR3 DNA is TGTGCCAGCAGCCAGACGGGACTAGCGAGAGATACGCAGTATTTT.

The table lists this clonotype with a few counts. The chain combines TRBV12-3 or TRBV12-4 with TRBJ2-3, with 8 bases aligning to TRBD1. The CDR3 sequence is 12 residues long. Trimming at V came to 4 bases and at J to 12 bases, leaving 6 bases not matched to a gene. CDR3 sequence: CASSSPGQEQYF. CDR3 nucleotide sequence: TGTGCCAGCAGTTCACCGGGACAGGAACAGTATTTT.

This clonotype was seen only a few times. The chain has TRBV5-6 and TRBJ2-5; 9 bases align to TRBD2. Germline V gene data show CDR1 as SGHDT and CDR2 as YYEEEE. J gave up 1 base and V 0 bases, and 4 bases lay outside the gene matches. The CDR3 is 16 amino acids. In nucleotides, the CDR3 is TGTGCCAGCAGCTTGGAACTAGCGGGCGTCCAAGAGACCCAGTACTTC. Its protein product is CASSLELAGVQETQYF.

The chain links TRBV25-1 to TRBJ2-4; unclear D gene. The CDR3 length is 16 residues. V was shortened by 2 bases and J by 0 bases, with 11 bases between the two germline ends. CDR1 and CDR2 from the germline V gene are MGHDK and SYGVNS. The CDR3 loop reads CASSEGQPLAKNIQYF. The CDR3 DNA reads as TGTGCCAGCAGTGAAGGTCAGCCTTTAGCCAAAAACATTCAGTACTTC.

A remark on this clonotype: Germline is not matched at one junction end, which may reflect a read error. This sequence joins TRBV4-1 and TRBJ2-7; unclear D gene. In germline, CDR1 is MGHRA, CDR2 YSYEKL. The CDR3 runs to 15 residues. The CDR3 DNA sequence: TGCGCCGGCAGCCAAGATCGCATCAGGAGCTACGAGCAGTACTTC. Translated: CAGSQDRIRSYEQYF.

The V call is TRBV5-1, the J call TRBJ2-7; TRBD1 agrees at 11 bases. The CDR3 contains 14 residues. The V segment lost 5 bases and the J segment 4 bases; nucleotides outside the gene matches: 5. The germline V gene has CDR1 SGHRS and CDR2 YFSETQ. CDR3 protein: CASRPRDRGYEQYF. The CDR3 nucleotides are TGCGCCAGCAGGCCCCGGGACAGGGGGTACGAGCAGTACTTC. Looking up the rest from reference TRBV5-1 and TRBJ2-7 gives the full variable domain: KAGVTQTPRYLIKTRGQQVTLSCSPISGHRSVSWYQQTPGQGLQFLFEYFSETQRNKGNFPGRFSGRQFSNSRSEMNVSTLELGDSALYLCASRPRDRGYEQYFGPGTRLTVT.

This clonotype was recorded a few times. The J gene is TRBJ2-7, the V gene TRBV2; a possible D gene is TRBD1 (6 bases). The CDR3 contains 14 residues. CDR1 and CDR2 from the germline V gene are SNHLY and FYNNEI. The V end lost 3 bases, the J end lost 2 bases, and 11 bases lay between the germline ends. In nucleotides, the CDR3 is TGTGCCAGCAGTGATCTGGCAGGGGCCTACGAGCAGTACTTC. This translates into CASSDLAGAYEQYF.

The CDR3, as DNA: TGTGCCAGCAGTCGGACGGGCACAGATACGCAGTATTTT. Its translation is CASSRTGTDTQYF. The rearrangement links TRBV12-3 or TRBV12-4 to TRBJ2-3, with D hard to call. V lost 5 bases to trimming and J lost 1 base, with 7 bases between them. The CDR3 consists of 13 residues.

The rearrangement uses TRBV6-5 and TRBJ2-5; unclear D gene. The tail of the sequence fits TRBJ2-7 better, so the J call may be wrong. Germline CDR1 is MNHEY and CDR2 is SVGAGI. There are 15 residues in the CDR3. The CDR3 nucleotides read TGTGCCAGCAGTTACTCGCACTATACCGCTGACGAGCAGTACTTC. Protein product: CASSYSHYTADEQYF.

J is TRBJ2-7 and V is TRBV20-1, with TRBD1 matching over 10 bases. J gave up 2 bases and V 2 bases, and 3 bases lay outside the gene matches. Germline assignment: CDR1 DFQATT and CDR2 SNEGSKA (reference sequence). The CDR3 is 14 residues long. CDR3 loop: CSARYGQGAYEQYF. For the CDR3, the DNA is TGCAGTGCTAGATACGGACAGGGGGCCTACGAGCAGTACTTC.

The genes are TRBV6-5 and TRBJ1-1; D gene ambiguous. The length of the CDR3 is 11 residues. Germline V CDR1 and CDR2: MNHEY, SVGAGI. Trimming took off 10 bases at V and 0 bases at J, with 6 bases between the two ends. The CDR3 sequence is CATRLNTEAFF. The CDR3 bases are TGTGCCACCCGATTGAACACTGAAGCTTTCTTT.

The chain employs TRBV29-1 and TRBJ1-1; D uncertain. The CDR3 totals 13 residues. CDR1 SQVTM and CDR2 ANQGSEA come from the germline V gene. Between the trimmed V and J ends, which lost 7 bases and 1 base, there was a span of 13 bases. The CDR3 DNA reads TGCAGCGCCGCCGGGAGGGCGAACACTGAAGCTTTCTTT. Its protein product is CSAAGRANTEAFF.

This clonotype was counted once. The rearrangement links TRBV20-1 to TRBJ1-1; 7 bases align to TRBD1. With 5 bases clipped from V and 5 bases from J, the junction kept 14 bases outside the gene matches. Germline V gene sequence: CDR1 DFQATT, CDR2 SNEGSKA (reference sequence). The CDR3 length is 15 residues. This CDR3 is CSAPDRFQGGTEAFF. The CDR3 DNA is TGCAGTGCTCCAGACCGATTTCAGGGGGGGACTGAAGCTTTCTTT.

The rearrangement links TRBV10-3 to TRBJ1-5; D gene unclear. The ends were cut back, 6 bases at V and 7 bases at J, with 10 bases in the middle. This CDR3 is 12 amino acids long. Per germline, CDR1 ENHRY and CDR2 SYGVKD. For the CDR3, the DNA is TGTGCCATCAGCGGCGGTAACCAGCCCCAGCATTTT. It is translated as CAISGGNQPQHF.

The chain uses TRBV24-1 and TRBJ1-2; D is uncertain. The V and J ends lost 1 base and 8 bases respectively, with 7 bases between them. The germline V gene encodes CDR1 KGHDR and CDR2 SFDVKD. The CDR3 covers 12 residues. Here the CDR3 DNA reads TGTGCCACCAGTGATTTCCGGGGAGGCTACACCTTC. This translates into CATSDFRGGYTF.

The V and J genes are TRBV7-2 and TRBJ1-1; no definite D call. The CDR3 is 15 amino acids. The germline CDR1 and CDR2 sequences are SGHTA and FQGNSA. V gave up 5 bases and J gave up 1 base, with 14 bases separating them. The CDR3 loop reads CASSPSSTSNTEAFF. The CDR3 nucleotides are TGTGCCAGCAGCCCCTCGTCGACATCGAACACTGAAGCTTTCTTT. The whole variable domain, remainder taken from reference TRBV7-2 and TRBJ1-1, is GAGVSQSPSNKVTEKGKDVELRCDPISGHTALYWYRQSLGQGLEFLIYFQGNSAPDKSGLPSDRFSAERTGGSVSTLTIQRTQQEDSAVYLCASSPSSTSNTEAFFGQGTRLTVV.

The chain recombines TRBV5-1 with TRBJ2-1; the D call may be TRBD1 or TRBD2 (6 bases each). The length of the CDR3 is 18 residues. In germline, CDR1 is SGHRS, CDR2 YFSETQ. V was shortened by 4 bases and J by 1 base, with 21 bases between the two germline ends. As DNA, the CDR3 is TGCGCCAGCAGCCACCCGAGGGGGGCGAAGAGGTCCTACAATGAGCAGTTCTTC. The encoded protein is CASSHPRGAKRSYNEQFF.

The table lists this clonotype with a few counts. CDR3 nucleotides: TGTGCCAGCAGCTTAGACAAGAACACTGAAGCTTTCTTT. This translates into CASSLDKNTEAFF. This sequence joins TRBV7-2 and TRBJ1-1; no reliable D call. From germline, CDR1 is SGHTA and CDR2 FQGNSA. The V end lost 1 base, the J end lost 1 base, and 4 bases lay between the germline ends. The CDR3 runs to 13 residues.

The J gene is TRBJ2-1, the V gene TRBV9; a weak D match, TRBD2 (6 bases). Trimming took off 0 bases at V and 3 bases at J, with 7 bases between the two ends. The CDR3 runs 14 residues. Germline CDR1 is SGDLS and CDR2 is YYNGEE. The CDR3: CASSVVRDYNEQFF. CDR3 nucleotides: TGTGCCAGCAGCGTAGTGCGGGACTACAATGAGCAGTTCTTC.